These T cell receptor beta chains were read from a single sample in a study of cytomegalovirus exposure and HLA in healthy donors. The protocol was immunoSEQ multiplex PCR, while the TCRdb copy is restricted to in-frame clones and leaves out a portion. The listing contains some 120,000 clones. The sample was PBMCs. These receptors were collected from a man aged 25 to 40 in good health and CMV-seronegative. The conserved cysteine and the conserved F or W are not part of the CDR3 here.

J: TRBJ2-5
V: TRBV2
CDR3: ASSRREMAQY

J: TRBJ1-4
V: TRBV7-2
CDR3: ASSSGQAGKLF

J: TRBJ1-1
V: TRBV5-4
CDR3: ASSPTNRDTEAF

J: TRBJ2-3
V: TRBV7-2
CDR3: ASSLAIGGDTQY

J: TRBJ1-3
V: TRBV18
CDR3: ASSPGHPGNTIY

J: TRBJ1-2
V: TRBV7-9
CDR3: ASSFSDRDHGYT

J: TRBJ1-4
V: TRBV11-2
CDR3: ASSAALLREKLF

J: TRBJ1-2
V: TRBV7-9
CDR3: ASSQAGVSRYGYT

J: TRBJ2-7
V: TRBV23-1
CDR3: ASSPRGPRSFFYEQY

J: TRBJ2-7
V: TRBV9
CDR3: ASSVEGALSEQY

J: TRBJ2-3
V: TRBV19
CDR3: ASTREAGGPPDTQY

J: TRBJ2-3
V: TRBV7-9
CDR3: ASSNQVGWDTQY

J: TRBJ2-7
V: TRBV5-1
CDR3: ASSEGQGVAYEQY

J: TRBJ2-7
V: TRBV4-1
CDR3: ASSVDRPGGSYEQY

J: TRBJ2-4
V: TRBV2
CDR3: ASSDPREVAAKNIQY

J: TRBJ1-1
V: TRBV7-9
CDR3: ASSRGGTDTEAF

J: TRBJ2-7
V: TRBV5-1
CDR3: ASSFQGAGEQY

J: TRBJ1-5
V: TRBV2
CDR3: ASSLKGLHQPQH

J: TRBJ2-7
V: TRBV5-1
CDR3: ASSLSPGLAVLRNEQY

J: TRBJ1-2
V: TRBV6-1
CDR3: ASSEAIVTHYGYT

J: TRBJ2-2
V: TRBV2
CDR3: ASTPGGGELF

J: TRBJ2-1
V: TRBV30
CDR3: AWSGWRVSSYNEQF

J: TRBJ2-7
V: TRBV6-5
CDR3: ASSSIAGGYAEQY

J: TRBJ1-5
V: TRBV30
CDR3: AWSVRGNQPQH

J: TRBJ2-1
V: TRBV2
CDR3: ASTPRALAGVGSYNEQF

J: TRBJ1-3
V: TRBV5-1
CDR3: ASRITGEAGNTIY

J: TRBJ1-3
V: TRBV28
CDR3: ASSSRQSSGNTIY

J: TRBJ2-3
V: TRBV30
CDR3: AWGLAGGPDTQY

J: TRBJ2-7
V: TRBV2
CDR3: AGLNPGQGAKEQY

J: TRBJ1-3
V: TRBV6-1
CDR3: ASSPSDRGGNTIY

J: TRBJ2-1
V: TRBV30
CDR3: AGGLAGGPSYNEQF

J: TRBJ2-7
V: TRBV10-3
CDR3: AISDLGRKEQGFLYEQY

J: TRBJ1-3
V: TRBV28
CDR3: ASSLWAGTAGNTVY

J: TRBJ2-2
V: TRBV19
CDR3: ASRRAGTGELF